The next 3 T cell receptor beta chains were all read from a single sample in a study of shared clonotypes between healthy human individuals. Sequencing was performed with immunoSEQ multiplex PCR; in TCRdb, only in-frame clones are kept and a portion is missing. Of just over 2,000,000 clones listed, roughly 94% were seen once; the top ten hold 0.1% to 0.15%. Sequenced material: naive CD4+ T cells sorted from blood. This sample's subset: CD45RA+ positively selected. The receptors stem from a man aged 18-30 years in good health.

The chain joins TRBV6-5 to TRBJ2-2; 7 nucleotides line up with TRBD1. There are 14 residues in the CDR3. Looked up from germline, CDR1 is MNHEY and CDR2 is SVGAGI. Trimming cost V 2 bases and J 4 bases; bases outside gene matches: 1. The chain's CDR3 is CASSYPGGTGELFF. CDR3 nucleotide sequence: TGTGCCAGCAGTTACCCAGGGGGCACCGGGGAGCTGTTTTTT.

V is TRBV6-1 and J is TRBJ2-7, with TRBD2 as a possible D gene (6 bases). V shed 10 bases and J shed 2 bases, with 15 bases lying between them. Per germline, CDR1 MNHNS and CDR2 SASEGT. The CDR3 covers 13 residues. Written as DNA, the CDR3 is TGTGCCACCACCTTAGCGGTACCCTACGAGCAGTACTTC. Translation: CATTLAVPYEQYF.

The rearrangement joins TRBV18 to TRBJ1-2; D remains ambiguous. Germline CDR1 KGHSH, CDR2 LQKENI. The CDR3 is 14 residues long. V was trimmed by 2 bases and J by 4 bases, leaving 11 bases between them. In DNA form, the CDR3 reads TGTGCCAGCTCACCAGGGCAGGTGAGCTATGGCTACACCTTC. This sequence encodes CASSPGQVSYGYTF.